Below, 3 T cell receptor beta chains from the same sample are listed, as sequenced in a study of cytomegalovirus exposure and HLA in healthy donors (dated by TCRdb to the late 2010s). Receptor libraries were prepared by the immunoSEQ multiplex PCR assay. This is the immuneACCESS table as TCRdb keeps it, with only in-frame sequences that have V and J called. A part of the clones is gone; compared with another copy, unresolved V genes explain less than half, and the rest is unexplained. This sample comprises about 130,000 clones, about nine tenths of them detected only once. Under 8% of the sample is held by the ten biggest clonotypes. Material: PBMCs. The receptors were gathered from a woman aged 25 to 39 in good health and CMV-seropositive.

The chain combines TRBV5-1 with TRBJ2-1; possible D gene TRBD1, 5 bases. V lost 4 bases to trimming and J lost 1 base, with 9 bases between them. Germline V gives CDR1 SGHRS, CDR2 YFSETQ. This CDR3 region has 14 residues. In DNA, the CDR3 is TGCGCCAGCAGCCCGACAGTGTCCTACAATGAGCAGTTCTTC. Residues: CASSPTVSYNEQFF.

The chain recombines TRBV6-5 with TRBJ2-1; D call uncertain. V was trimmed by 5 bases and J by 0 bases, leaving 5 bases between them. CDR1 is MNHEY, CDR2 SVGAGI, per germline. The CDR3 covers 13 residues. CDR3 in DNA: TGTGCCAGCAGTCTAAACTCCTACAATGAGCAGTTCTTC. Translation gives CASSLNSYNEQFF.

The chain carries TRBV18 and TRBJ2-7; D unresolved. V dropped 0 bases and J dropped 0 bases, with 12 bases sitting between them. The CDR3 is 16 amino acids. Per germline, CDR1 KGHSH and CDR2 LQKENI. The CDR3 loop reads CASSPPNRRSSYEQYF. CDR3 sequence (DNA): TGTGCCAGCTCACCACCCAACAGACGATCCTCCTACGAGCAGTACTTC.